This T cell receptor beta chain was retrieved from a study of blood T cell repertoires in COVID-19. Study-wide context: Collection of acute and convalescent COVID-19 samples took place in the United States, Italy and Spain.

TCRdb's table, derived via immunoSEQ multiplex PCR, lists solely in-frame clones and lacks some. This sample has some 45,000 clones; around nine tenths occur once, and the top ten carry about an eighth. Sequenced sample: peripheral blood. The TCR was taken from a human donor with active COVID-19. The donor label of this sample is uncertain.

The chain's CDR3 is CASNLGTMNTEAFF. In DNA, the CDR3 is TGTGCCAGCAACCTTGGTACAATGAACACTGAAGCTTTCTTT. The genes are TRBV2 and TRBJ1-1; D gene unclear. Per the germline V gene, CDR1 is SNHLY and CDR2 is FYNNEI. Trimming stripped 7 bases from V and 0 bases from J, with 12 bases between. This CDR3 contains 14 residues.